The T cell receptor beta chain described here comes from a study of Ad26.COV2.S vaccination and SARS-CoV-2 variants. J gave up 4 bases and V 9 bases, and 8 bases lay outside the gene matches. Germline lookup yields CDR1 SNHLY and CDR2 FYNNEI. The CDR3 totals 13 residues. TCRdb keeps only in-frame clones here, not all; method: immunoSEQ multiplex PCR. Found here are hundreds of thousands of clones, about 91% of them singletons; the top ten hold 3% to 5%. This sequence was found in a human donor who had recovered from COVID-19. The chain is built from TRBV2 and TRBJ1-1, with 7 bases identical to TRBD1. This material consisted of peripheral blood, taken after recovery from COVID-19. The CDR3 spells CARSVSGGTEAFF. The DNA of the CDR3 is TGTGCCAGAAGCGTGTCAGGGGGCACTGAAGCTTTCTTT.